The 27 T cell receptor beta chains below come from one sample, sequenced in a study of post-analysis software for immune sequencing data. Study findings and constraints: Patients had higher frequencies than controls of about five TRBV segments, including TRBV5-6, TRBV5-1 and TRBV20-1.

Prepared libraries of TCR beta cDNA carried unique molecular identifiers. MiXCR was run by TCRdb on the PCR reads, yielding one entry per CDR3 protein. The profile shows roughly 700,000 distinct CDR3 sequences, about 32% of them singletons. Antigens for these TCRs are unknown. Material: blood. These receptor sequences come from a girl aged 10 to 17 with multiple sclerosis.

The chain joins TRBV6-2 or TRBV6-3 to TRBJ2-1, with 11 bases fitting TRBD2. V lost 7 bases and J lost 1; bases outside the gene matches: 9. CDR1 and CDR2 (germline): MNHEY, SVGEGT. The CDR3 runs to 17 residues. The CDR3 here is CASTRLAGGPSYNEQFF. In nucleotides, the CDR3 is TGTGCCAGCACCCGATTAGCGGGAGGGCCTTCCTACAATGAGCAGTTCTTC.

This clonotype was observed many times. The chain joins TRBV7-9 to TRBJ2-5; tentative D call: TRBD1 (5 bases). Germline CDR1 SEHNR, CDR2 FQNEAQ (reference sequence). CDR3 length: 13 residues. Trimming shortened V by 6 bases and J by 2 bases, and 10 bases separated the two germline ends. The CDR3 here is CASSFRVQETQYF. The CDR3 bases are TGTGCCAGCAGTTTCAGGGTACAAGAGACCCAGTACTTC.

This chain uses TRBV4-3 with TRBJ1-1; 8 bases fit TRBD1. J was trimmed by 5 bases and V by 1 base; bases with no gene match: 3. Germline CDR1 and CDR2: LGHNA and YSLEER. This CDR3 contains 14 residues. The CDR3: CASSQAQGATEAFF. CDR3 sequence (DNA): TGCGCCAGCAGCCAAGCGCAGGGGGCGACTGAAGCTTTCTTT.

This clonotype has a handful of counts. The junction differs from germline at one of its ends, possibly a read error. The CDR3 spells CGAERTSLQETQYF. The CDR3 DNA is TGCGGTGCAGAACGGACTAGCCTTCAAGAGACCCAGTACTTC. This chain links TRBV20-1 with TRBJ2-5, with TRBD2 matching over 8 bases. The CDR3 loop spans 14 amino acids. Germline loops: CDR1 DFQATT, CDR2 SNEGSKA (reference sequence).

As for this clonotype: Possible read error: a much larger clone is one base away. The chain couples TRBV7-2 to TRBJ2-7; the D gene is possibly TRBD2 (7 bases). TRBJ2-5 matches the DNA end more closely, so the J call is doubtful. The CDR3 spans 16 residues. Germline V CDR1 and CDR2: SGHTA, FQGNSA. CDR3 residues: CASSRLPRGAGETQYF. The CDR3 bases are TGTGCCAGCAGCAGACTCCCCCGGGGGGCTGGAGAGACCCAGTACTTC.

The chain couples TRBV27 to TRBJ1-2, with unresolved D. Germline CDR1 MNHEY, CDR2 SMNVEV (reference sequence). The length of the CDR3 is 13 residues. With 4 bases removed from V and 3 bases from J, the gap between germline ends came to 9 bases. The CDR3 DNA is TGTGCCAGCAGTTCGCCCCGGTACTATGGCTACACCTTC. Its translation is CASSSPRYYGYTF.

In this sample, this clonotype turned up many times. The chain recombines TRBV29-1 with TRBJ2-5, with TRBD1 matching 9 bases. Germline lookup yields CDR1 SQVTM and CDR2 ANQGSEA. The junction had 3 bases not matched to a gene; V was cut back by 7 bases and J by 3 bases. The CDR3 is made up of 12 amino acids. Here the CDR3 reads CSARDREETQYF. In DNA form, the CDR3 reads TGCAGCGCCCGGGACAGGGAAGAGACCCAGTACTTC.

Comment on this clonotype: The germline gene is not matched at one end of the junction; a read error may be the cause. The chain uses TRBV4-1 and TRBJ1-3; D unclear. CDR1 is MGHRA, CDR2 YSYEKL, per germline. CDR3 length: 15 residues. CDR3 bases: TGTGCCAGCAGCCAAGATAAGGGCTCTGGAAACACCATATATTTT. Residues: CASSQDKGSGNTIYF.

This sequence joins TRBV7-2 and TRBJ2-1; D not certain. Trimming left V 1 base short and J 8 bases short, with 9 bases between. The germline V gene has CDR1 SGHTA and CDR2 FQGNSA. The CDR3 is 13 amino acids. CDR3 sequence (DNA): TGTGCCAGCAGCTTAGACCGCAGCTATGAGCAGTTCTTC. It yields the protein CASSLDRSYEQFF.

The chain employs TRBV12-3 or TRBV12-4 and TRBJ2-1, with D uncertain. The J call may be mistaken, given a closer DNA end match to TRBJ2-7. CDR3 length: 17 residues. The CDR3: CASSQQSRVRSYNEQYF. In DNA, the CDR3 is TGTGCCAGCAGCCAGCAGTCTCGCGTCCGGTCCTACAATGAGCAGTACTTC.

This clonotype has a count of ten or more. The rearrangement joins TRBV20-1 to TRBJ2-4; 7 bases map to TRBD2. The CDR3 has 14 amino acids. J was trimmed by 7 bases and V by 1 base; bases with no gene match: 7. Germline lookup yields CDR1 DFQATT and CDR2 SNEGSKA (reference sequence). The CDR3 reads CSARGLTGGNIQYF. In DNA form, the CDR3 reads TGCAGTGCTAGAGGTCTCACCGGGGGGAACATTCAGTACTTC.

The chain links TRBV12-3 or TRBV12-4 to TRBJ1-2; 11 bases line up with TRBD1. V lost 2 bases and J lost 7; bases outside the gene matches: 3. CDR3 length equals 14 residues. The DNA for the CDR3 is TGTGCCAGCAGTTTAAGGGACAGGGGGTCTGGCTACACCTTC. Its translation: CASSLRDRGSGYTF.

Worth noting for this clonotype: At one end, the junction sequence differs from germline, possibly due to a read error. The rearrangement uses TRBV12-3 or TRBV12-4 and TRBJ2-4; D is perhaps TRBD2 (6 bases). The CDR3 length is 15 residues. The CDR3 nucleotides are TGTGCCAGCACTTTATGGGGGGAGAAAAAAAACATTCAGTACTTC. It translates to CASTLWGEKKNIQYF.

This clonotype was observed a single time. The V call is TRBV5-1, the J call TRBJ2-5; 7 bases match TRBD1. CDR1 is SGHRS, CDR2 YFSETQ, per germline. J was trimmed by 2 bases and V by 3 bases; bases with no gene match: 13. The CDR3 runs 17 residues. CDR3 residues: CASSSPNRGQHQETQYF. CDR3 bases: TGCGCCAGCAGCTCGCCCAATAGGGGACAGCATCAAGAGACCCAGTACTTC.

This clonotype appeared once. At one end, the junction sequence differs from germline, possibly due to a read error. The chain couples TRBV10-3 to TRBJ2-3; the match to TRBD1 covers 10 bases. Germline lookup yields CDR1 ENHRY and CDR2 SYGVKD. The CDR3 runs to 15 residues. CDR3 in DNA: TGTGCCATCAGTGAGCGGGACAGGGGATACGATACGCGGTATTTT. As protein: CAISERDRGYDTRYF.

This clonotype was seen only a few times. This chain connects TRBV15 to TRBJ2-3; D may match TRBD1 or TRBD2 (6 bases each). The CDR3 runs 16 residues. Germline assignment: CDR1 LNHNV and CDR2 YYDKDF (reference sequence). Trimming stripped 0 bases from V and 2 bases from J, with 12 bases between. The CDR3: CATSRDPGAVTDTQYF. The CDR3 bases are TGTGCCACCAGCAGAGATCCGGGGGCAGTCACAGATACGCAGTATTTT.

The chain recombines TRBV4-1 with TRBJ2-1, with D perhaps TRBD1 (6 bases). The CDR3 sequence is 17 residues long. Trimming cost V 4 bases and J 4 bases, with 20 bases left between them. CDR1 and CDR2 from the germline V gene are MGHRA and YSYEKL. As DNA, the CDR3 is TGCGCCAGCAGCCCCTCGAGGGGACATATGGGGTACAATGAGCAGTTCTTC. Protein sequence: CASSPSRGHMGYNEQFF.

This chain connects TRBV20-1 to TRBJ2-5; 7 positions agree with TRBD2. The germline V gene has CDR1 DFQATT and CDR2 SNEGSKA (reference sequence). V lost 5 bases to trimming and J lost 7 bases; unmatched junction nucleotides: 16. The CDR3 length is 15 residues. The CDR3 is CSAPAGEPRTATQYF. CDR3 coding DNA: TGCAGTGCTCCCGCGGGGGAACCGAGGACGGCGACCCAGTACTTC.

This clonotype has ten or more counts. The chain recombines TRBV7-2 with TRBJ2-1, with TRBD2 matching 9 bases. The germline CDR1 and CDR2 sequences are SGHTA and FQGNSA. Trimming took 1 base from V and 3 from J; bases not matched to a gene: 4. The CDR3 covers 16 residues. CDR3 DNA sequence: TGTGCCAGCAGCTTAGTAGGTAGCGGGGGCTACAATGAGCAGTTCTTC. Its translation: CASSLVGSGGYNEQFF.

There are a few counts of this clonotype. J is TRBJ2-1 and V is TRBV10-3; perhaps TRBD2 as D (5 bases). The CDR3 has 13 amino acids. V gave up 7 bases and J gave up 5 bases, with 12 bases separating them. CDR1 ENHRY and CDR2 SYGVKD come from the germline V gene. Written as DNA, the CDR3 is TGTGCCATCATTGGAGCGGTCGACAATGAGCAGTTCTTC. Amino acid sequence: CAIIGAVDNEQFF.

The chain carries TRBV11-2 and TRBJ2-3; tentatively, D is TRBD1 or TRBD2 (5 bases each). From germline, CDR1 is SGHAT and CDR2 FQNNGV. V was shortened by 5 bases and J by 1 base, with 19 bases between the two germline ends. This CDR3 is 17 amino acids long. CDR3 amino acids: CASSTYGTSTGTDTQYF. CDR3 DNA sequence: TGTGCCAGCAGCACCTACGGGACCTCTACGGGCACAGATACGCAGTATTTT. The whole variable domain, filled in from reference TRBV11-2 and TRBJ2-3, reads EAGVAQSPRYKIIEKRQSVAFWCNPISGHATLYWYQQILGQGPKLLIQFQNNGVVDDSQLPKDRFSAERLKGVDSTLKIQPAKLEDSAVYLCASSTYGTSTGTDTQYFGPGTRLTVL.

This clonotype was picked up one time. A read error may explain this, as a much larger clone is one base away. The V call is TRBV11-2, the J call TRBJ2-1, with D uncertain. The CDR3 loop spans 10 amino acids. CDR1 is SGHAT, CDR2 FQNNGV, per germline. DNA of the CDR3: TGTACCAGCAGCTTAGGTGAGCAGTTCTTC. Its protein is CTSSLGEQFF. Supplemented by reference TRBV11-2 and TRBJ2-1, the full variable domain reads EAGVAQSPRYKIIEKRQSVAFWCNPISGHATLYWYQQILGQGPKLLIQFQNNGVVDDSQLPKDRFSAERLKGVDSTLKIQPAKLEDSAVYLCTSSLGEQFFGPGTRLTVL.

At least ten counts were recorded for this clonotype. The chain joins TRBV9 to TRBJ2-1; 9 bases match TRBD2. Trimming took 4 bases from V and 3 from J; bases not matched to a gene: 5. The V gene's germline CDR1 is SGDLS and CDR2 YYNGEE. The CDR3 totals 15 residues. The CDR3 nucleotides read TGTGCCAGCAGCCCCCGACTAGCGGTCTACAATGAGCAGTTCTTC. Amino acids: CASSPRLAVYNEQFF.

This chain links TRBV29-1 with TRBJ2-3; the match to TRBD2 covers 7 bases. Per germline, CDR1 SQVTM and CDR2 ANQGSEA. CDR3 length: 15 residues. The ends lost 6 bases at V and 3 bases at J; junction bases unmatched: 12. The CDR3: CSVSQAGAGTDTQYF. In nucleotides, the CDR3 is TGCAGCGTGTCGCAGGCGGGAGCTGGAACAGATACGCAGTATTTT.

This clonotype has just a few counts. The chain is built from TRBV27 and TRBJ1-2; the match to TRBD1 covers 8 bases. CDR1 and CDR2 (germline): MNHEY, SMNVEV (reference sequence). Unmatched junction bases numbered 10, after V lost 6 bases and J lost 1 base. The CDR3 has 16 residues. The CDR3 loop reads CASRPDRGPLNYGYTF. The CDR3 DNA sequence: TGTGCCAGCAGACCAGACAGGGGCCCGCTTAACTATGGCTACACCTTC.

The chain is built from TRBV3-1 and TRBJ2-1; 9 bases map to TRBD2. This CDR3 contains 16 residues. CDR1 LGHDT and CDR2 YNNKEL come from the germline V gene (reference sequence). V shed 4 bases and J 6 bases; nucleotides not matched to a gene: 10. This CDR3 is CASSRALLAGSNEQFF. The CDR3, as DNA: TGTGCCAGCAGCCGAGCGCTACTAGCGGGTAGCAATGAGCAGTTCTTC.

This clonotype was detected only a few times. The V call is TRBV2, the J call TRBJ1-5; D ambiguous. Trimming removed 1 base from V and 4 bases from J, with 11 bases in between. The germline gives CDR1 SNHLY, CDR2 FYNNEI. This CDR3 has 15 residues. This CDR3 reads CASSEDAAQNQPQHF. Here the CDR3 DNA reads TGTGCCAGCAGTGAAGACGCGGCACAAAATCAGCCCCAGCATTTT.